This TCR beta chain was found in a study of human T cells and chemical hapten exposure. Turning to the study itself: Alopecia areata, totalis or universalis was found in mostly female patients.

There are a few counts of this clonotype. This CDR3 has 11 residues. Germline values: CDR1 MDHEN, CDR2 SYDVKM. V was pared by 10 bases and J by 11 bases, with 17 bases between. TCRdb used MiXCR to reprocess the RACE reads, holding one entry per CDR3 protein. The sample lists roughly 110,000 distinct CDR3 sequences, more than 10% occurring once. Indicated time point: pre-sensitization, week 0. The treatment denotes: therapeutic diphenylcyclopropenone sensitization with weekly scalp DPC. The TCR comes from a woman in her forties or fifties with alopecia areata. Some clones in this sample may be carry-over from other donors' samples. Sequencing used whole blood, obtained in connection with sensitization to the hapten diphenylcyclopropenone (DPC). This chain connects TRBV28 to TRBJ1-1; D unresolved. In nucleotides, the CDR3 is TGTGCCATCGAAGCGCGGTTGGGGGCTTTCTTT. This gives the protein CAIEARLGAFF.